The 29 T cell receptor beta chains presented below share a single source sample, sequenced in a study of blood T cell repertoires in COVID-19. Using immunoSEQ multiplex PCR, the repertoire was profiled, and TCRdb retains in-frame clones only, with some absent. The data show roughly 100,000 clones, more than 80% seen once. Sequenced input: peripheral blood. All receptors derive from a man aged 55 to 69 with acute or convalescent COVID-19.

The V call is TRBV4-1, the J call TRBJ1-5, with 7 bases identical to TRBD1. The CDR3 covers 17 residues. Germline trimming cut 4 bases from V and 0 bases from J; bases unmatched to any gene: 9. Germline V gene data show CDR1 as MGHRA and CDR2 as YSYEKL. The CDR3 bases are TGCGCCAGCAGCCTCCGACAGGGCGCGAATAGCAATCAGCCCCAGCATTTT. Translated, it gives CASSLRQGANSNQPQHF.

The genes are TRBV7-8 and TRBJ2-7; possible D gene TRBD1, 6 bases. Germline-derived CDR1 and CDR2 are SGHVS and FQNEAQ. Trimming stripped 1 base from V and 1 base from J, with 11 bases between. This CDR3 region has 15 residues. The CDR3 nucleotides read TGTGCCAGCAGCTTAGACAGGGCCGGTTCCTACGAGCAGTACTTC. It encodes CASSLDRAGSYEQYF.

The chain couples TRBV19 to TRBJ1-1, with TRBD1 matching 7 bases. The germline V gene encodes CDR1 LNHDA and CDR2 SQIVND (reference sequence). The junction had 9 bases not matched to a gene; V was cut back by 9 bases and J by 11 bases. This CDR3 is 11 amino acids long. The CDR3 loop reads CASLDRVYAFF. CDR3 in DNA: TGTGCCAGCCTCGACAGGGTTTACGCTTTCTTT. Variable domain in full (rest from reference TRBV19 and TRBJ1-1): DGGITQSPKYLFRKEGQNVTLSCEQNLNHDAMYWYRQDPGQGLRLIYYSQIVNDFQKGDIAEGYSVSREKKESFPLTVTSAQKNPTAFYLCASLDRVYAFFGQGTRLTVV.

This clone was observed a few times. The chain employs TRBV11-2 and TRBJ2-1; possible D gene TRBD2, 6 bases. This CDR3 contains 17 residues. Between the trimmed V and J ends, which lost 5 bases and 6 bases, there was a span of 23 bases. Germline V gives CDR1 SGHAT, CDR2 FQNNGV. The CDR3 protein is CASSPSLRELRFNEQFF. The CDR3 region has the DNA TGTGCCAGCAGCCCCAGCCTCCGGGAGTTGAGGTTCAATGAGCAGTTCTTC.

Of note for this clone: The limits of the CDR3 on the DNA are not certain, so only TCRdb's listed CDR3 is given. The gene calls are TRBV21-1 and TRBJ2-2; the table assigns TRBD2, which was not confirmed against the DNA. TRBV21-1 is a documented pseudogene. The CDR3 comprises 20 residues, both ends counted. CDR3 residues: CASSKFVGRLAGVVGRGAVF.

The gene calls are TRBV11-2 and TRBJ1-3; 7 nucleotides match TRBD1. The ends lost 1 base at V and 0 bases at J; junction bases unmatched: 3. Germline assignment: CDR1 SGHAT and CDR2 FQNNGV. This CDR3 has 16 residues. CDR3 in DNA: TGTGCCAGCAGCTTAGGTGCAGGGGGCTCTGGAAACACCATATATTTT. Amino acids: CASSLGAGGSGNTIYF.

The rearrangement joins TRBV5-1 to TRBJ2-7, with D unclear. With 3 bases removed from V and 4 bases from J, the gap between germline ends came to 8 bases. The V gene's germline CDR1 is SGHRS and CDR2 YFSETQ. The CDR3 has 12 residues. The CDR3 DNA reads TGCGCCAGCAGCTCTGCGGAGTACGAGCAGTACTTC. This sequence encodes CASSSAEYEQYF.

This chain connects TRBV10-3 to TRBJ2-3, with 9 nucleotides matching TRBD1. V trimming: 2 bases; J trimming: 6 bases; junction bases outside the gene matches: 6. The CDR3 covers 15 residues. From germline, CDR1 is ENHRY and CDR2 SYGVKD. The CDR3 loop reads CAISEGTGYGDTQYF. The CDR3 DNA reads TGTGCCATCAGTGAGGGGACAGGGTACGGCGATACGCAGTATTTT.

The rearrangement uses TRBV5-1 and TRBJ2-2; D unclear. Per the germline V gene, CDR1 is SGHRS and CDR2 is YFSETQ. The CDR3 is made up of 13 amino acids. The V end lost 3 bases, the J end lost 2 bases, and 5 bases lay between the germline ends. In DNA, the CDR3 is TGCGCCAGCAGCTACTTTAACACCGGGGAGCTGTTTTTT. Translation: CASSYFNTGELFF. Full variable domain (rest looked up from reference TRBV5-1 and TRBJ2-2): KAGVTQTPRYLIKTRGQQVTLSCSPISGHRSVSWYQQTPGQGLQFLFEYFSETQRNKGNFPGRFSGRQFSNSRSEMNVSTLELGDSALYLCASSYFNTGELFFGEGSRLTVL.

The rearrangement joins TRBV19 to TRBJ1-2, with 9 bases fitting TRBD1. Unmatched junction bases numbered 11, after V lost 5 bases and J lost 4 bases. The CDR3 contains 16 residues. Per germline, CDR1 LNHDA and CDR2 SQIVND (reference sequence). DNA of the CDR3: TGTGCCAGTAGTGCACAGGGGGCGACCCTCGTCTATGGCTACACCTTC. It codes for CASSAQGATLVYGYTF. Supplemented by reference TRBV19 and TRBJ1-2, the full variable domain reads DGGITQSPKYLFRKEGQNVTLSCEQNLNHDAMYWYRQDPGQGLRLIYYSQIVNDFQKGDIAEGYSVSREKKESFPLTVTSAQKNPTAFYLCASSAQGATLVYGYTFGSGTRLTVV.

V usage is TRBV5-4 and J usage is TRBJ2-3; D is possibly TRBD2 (5 bases). CDR1 is SGHNT, CDR2 YYREEE, per germline (reference sequence). The CDR3 extends over 14 amino acids. Trimming stripped 1 base from V and 2 bases from J, with 8 bases between. CDR3: CASSLSGTTDTQYF. CDR3 DNA: TGTGCCAGCAGCTTGAGCGGCACCACAGATACGCAGTATTTT.

This clone appeared once. V usage is TRBV9 and J usage is TRBJ1-4; D is unclear. The CDR3 spans 14 residues. Trimming removed 3 bases from V and 0 bases from J, with 6 bases in between. Germline V gene lookup returns CDR1 SGDLS and CDR2 YYNGEE. CDR3 in DNA: TGTGCCAGCAGCGCCGGGACAACTAATGAAAAACTGTTTTTT. The encoded protein is CASSAGTTNEKLFF.

The V and J genes are TRBV7-2 and TRBJ2-2; 9 positions agree with TRBD2. The CDR3 runs 14 residues. The V segment lost 8 bases and the J segment 4 bases; nucleotides outside the gene matches: 5. Germline CDR1 is SGHTA and CDR2 is FQGNSA. CDR3 nucleotide sequence: TGTGCCAGCCAGCGGGAGGCAGGCACCGGGGAGCTGTTTTTT. Its translation is CASQREAGTGELFF. The complete variable domain, with remaining parts taken from reference TRBV7-2 and TRBJ2-2, reads GAGVSQSPSNKVTEKGKDVELRCDPISGHTALYWYRQSLGQGLEFLIYFQGNSAPDKSGLPSDRFSAERTGGSVSTLTIQRTQQEDSAVYLCASQREAGTGELFFGEGSRLTVL.

This chain connects TRBV7-9 to TRBJ1-1; 7 bases align to TRBD1. This CDR3 has 14 amino acids. CDR1 and CDR2 from the germline V gene are SEHNR and FQNEAQ (reference sequence). Trimming removed 2 bases from V and 4 bases from J; junction bases left unmatched: 4. The DNA of the CDR3 is TGTGCCAGCAGCTTAACAGGGGCGGTCACTGAAGCTTTCTTT. This translates into CASSLTGAVTEAFF.

The V call is TRBV27, the J call TRBJ2-1; 9 bases map to TRBD2. Per the germline V gene, CDR1 is MNHEY and CDR2 is SMNVEV (reference sequence). Trimming cost V 2 bases and J 15 bases; bases outside gene matches: 11. CDR3 length: 14 residues. The DNA of the CDR3 is TGTGCCAGCAGTTTAGGGACTAGCCGGGGGGTCTTGTTCTTC. This codes for CASSLGTSRGVLFF.

The sample holds one count of this clone. V and J are TRBV5-4 and TRBJ2-7; TRBD1 matches at 8 bases. This CDR3 is 14 amino acids long. Germline CDR1 and CDR2: SGHNT and YYREEE (reference sequence). The V segment lost 3 bases and the J segment 2 bases; nucleotides outside the gene matches: 4. The CDR3 DNA reads TGTGCCAGCAGCTCACTACAGGGGGCCTACGAGCAGTACTTC. Protein product: CASSSLQGAYEQYF.

The CDR3 region is CASSSASGTTTGELFF. The CDR3 coding sequence is TGTGCCAGCAGTTCCGCTAGCGGGACGACCACCGGGGAGCTGTTTTTT. The chain has TRBV6-5 and TRBJ2-2; 9 bases align to TRBD2. Germline lookup yields CDR1 MNHEY and CDR2 SVGAGI. The length of the CDR3 is 16 residues. V was pared by 4 bases and J by 4 bases, with 7 bases of the junction left unmatched.

The chain recombines TRBV6-2 or TRBV6-3 with TRBJ2-1, with 8 bases lining up with TRBD2. The CDR3 covers 16 residues. Germline trimming cut 6 bases from V and 0 bases from J; bases unmatched to any gene: 7. Germline CDR1 MNHEY, CDR2 SVGEGT. This CDR3 reads CASSRYSGVSYNEQFF. CDR3 sequence (DNA): TGTGCCAGCAGCCGCTATAGCGGGGTCTCCTACAATGAGCAGTTCTTC.

The chain couples TRBV6-5 to TRBJ1-2; a possible D gene is TRBD1 (6 bases). Trimming shortened V by 8 bases and J by 4 bases, and 17 bases separated the two germline ends. Germline CDR1 MNHEY, CDR2 SVGAGI. The CDR3 totals 14 residues. DNA of the CDR3: TGTGCCAGCTGGCGGGGGGCGGAGGGCTATGGCTACACCTTC. It specifies CASWRGAEGYGYTF.

The rearrangement joins TRBV6-2 or TRBV6-3 to TRBJ2-7; D possibly corresponds to TRBD2 (6 bases). The germline V gene has CDR1 MNHEY and CDR2 SVGEGT. Trimming took off 2 bases at V and 6 bases at J, with 14 bases between the two ends. The CDR3 is made up of 14 amino acids. The CDR3 bases are TGTGCCAGCAGTTACGTCGGAGGGATTGGCGAGCAGTACGTC. Amino acid sequence: CASSYVGGIGEQYV.

The chain couples TRBV15 to TRBJ1-1; D perhaps matches TRBD1 (6 bases). The CDR3 totals 16 residues. Germline values: CDR1 LNHNV, CDR2 YYDKDF (reference sequence). V was shortened by 0 bases and J by 6 bases, with 17 bases between the two germline ends. DNA of the CDR3: TGTGCCACCAGCAGAGACCGGACAGCGTCTGGTCCTGAAGCTTTCTTT. Amino acid sequence: CATSRDRTASGPEAFF. The full variable domain, completed using reference TRBV15 and TRBJ1-1, is DAMVIQNPRYQVTQFGKPVTLSCSQTLNHNVMYWYQQKSSQAPKLLFHYYDKDFNNEADTPDNFQSRRPNTSFCFLDIRSPGLGDTAMYLCATSRDRTASGPEAFFGQGTRLTVV.

This clone has more than one count but fewer than ten. CDR3 sequence: CASSGYNVNIQYF. CDR3 DNA: TGTGCCAGCAGTGGATACAACGTTAACATTCAGTACTTC. The J gene is TRBJ2-4, the V gene TRBV2; the D is unclear. CDR3 size: 13 residues. V gave up 4 bases and J gave up 7 bases, with 11 bases separating them. Germline assignment: CDR1 SNHLY and CDR2 FYNNEI.

A few counts support this clone. V usage is TRBV2 and J usage is TRBJ2-4; TRBD2 aligns across 9 bases. J was trimmed by 8 bases and V by 4 bases; bases with no gene match: 15. This CDR3 contains 17 residues. Germline loops: CDR1 SNHLY, CDR2 FYNNEI. DNA for the CDR3: TGTGCCAGCAGTGGAATAGCGGGAGTTACCTTCGATGACATTCAGTACTTC. It codes for CASSGIAGVTFDDIQYF.

This clone was seen only a few times. The chain employs TRBV10-1 and TRBJ2-2; 7 bases match TRBD1. Germline assignment: CDR1 WNHNN and CDR2 SYGVQD (reference sequence). V gave up 4 bases and J gave up 6 bases; unmatched junction bases: 8. This CDR3 comprises 15 residues. The CDR3 is CASSGTGYEAGELFF. CDR3 in DNA: TGCGCCAGCAGTGGGACAGGTTACGAGGCCGGGGAGCTGTTTTTT.

This clone showed up just a few times. The rearrangement uses TRBV13 and TRBJ2-7, with 10 nucleotides matching TRBD1. Germline V gene lookup returns CDR1 PRHDT and CDR2 FYEKMQ (reference sequence). The CDR3 runs 16 residues. V shed 0 bases and J 6 bases; nucleotides not matched to a gene: 8. The CDR3 DNA reads as TGTGCCAGCAGCTTAGGGATTGGGACAGGGGTTGGCGAGCAGTACTTC. Translating it yields CASSLGIGTGVGEQYF.

The chain uses TRBV15 and TRBJ2-7; maybe TRBD2 (6 bases). V gave up 0 bases and J gave up 2 bases, with 14 bases separating them. Germline-derived CDR1 and CDR2 are LNHNV and YYDKDF (reference sequence). The CDR3 sequence is 16 residues long. CDR3 sequence (DNA): TGTGCCACCAGCAGAGATGGAGCGGGCACTCCCTACGAGCAGTACTTC. It is translated as CATSRDGAGTPYEQYF.

The chain employs TRBV30 and TRBJ1-3, with D uncertain. The germline V and J ends were trimmed by 2 bases and 0 bases, with 14 bases remaining between them. Germline CDR1 reads GTSNPN; CDR2 reads SVGIG (reference sequence). This CDR3 has 16 residues. As DNA, the CDR3 is TGTGCCTGGAGTACTGACGGAGCTTTCTCTGGAAACACCATATATTTT. Protein product: CAWSTDGAFSGNTIYF. The variable domain in full, with the rest retrieved from reference TRBV30 and TRBJ1-3, is SQTIHQWPATLVQPVGSPLSLECTVEGTSNPNLYWYRQAAGRGLQLLFYSVGIGQISSEVPQNLSASRPQDRQFILSSKKLLLSDSGFYLCAWSTDGAFSGNTIYFGEGSWLTVV.

The chain couples TRBV29-1 to TRBJ2-1, with a possible D match to TRBD2 (6 bases). The length of the CDR3 is 12 residues. V shed 4 bases and J shed 5 bases, with 9 bases lying between them. CDR1 and CDR2 (germline): SQVTM, ANQGSEA. CDR3 residues: CSVGRTNNEQFF. The CDR3 coding sequence is TGCAGCGTTGGTAGGACTAACAATGAGCAGTTCTTC.

This clone was observed once. This chain uses TRBV19 with TRBJ2-5, with 7 bases that match TRBD2. Trimming took 2 bases from V and 2 from J; bases not matched to a gene: 11. The CDR3 runs to 17 residues. The germline CDR1 and CDR2 sequences are LNHDA and SQIVND (reference sequence). The CDR3 here is CASSIWSGGRGQETQYF. In DNA form, the CDR3 reads TGTGCCAGTAGTATATGGTCTGGCGGGAGAGGTCAAGAGACCCAGTACTTC.